What follows are 22 T cell receptor beta chains derived from one specimen sequenced in a study of T cell responses to AZD1222 COVID-19 vaccine. TCRdb's table, derived via immunoSEQ multiplex PCR, lists solely in-frame clones and lacks some. The sample contains 190,000 or so clones, more than 85% of which appear only once. This sample comprised peripheral blood, obtained 28 days after the second AZD1222 dose. These TCRs come from an adult who received the AZD1222 COVID-19 vaccine.

This rearrangement joins TRBV10-1 to TRBJ2-5; 9 bases match TRBD2. This CDR3 has 15 amino acids. The V gene end was trimmed by 2 bases and the J gene end by 3 bases; junction bases not matched to a gene: 4. Germline V gene sequence: CDR1 WNHNN, CDR2 SYGVQD (reference sequence). The CDR3: CASSERSSGKETQYF. The CDR3 DNA is TGCGCCAGCAGTGAGAGGTCTAGCGGGAAAGAGACCCAGTACTTC.

This chain uses TRBV24-1 with TRBJ1-2; 7 bases fit TRBD1. CDR1 and CDR2 (germline): KGHDR, SFDVKD. This CDR3 is built from 14 residues. After removal of 3 bases from V and 6 bases from J, the junction contained 6 bases not matched to a gene. CDR3 in DNA: TGTGCCACCAGTGATCTCAGGGGGGTGGATGGCTACACCTTC. Translating gives CATSDLRGVDGYTF.

This clone appeared a few times. The V gene is TRBV4-1, the J gene TRBJ1-4; a possible D gene is TRBD1 (5 bases). V lost 0 bases and J 0 bases, leaving 11 bases between the germline ends. Germline V gene lookup returns CDR1 MGHRA and CDR2 YSYEKL. The CDR3 runs 17 residues. The CDR3 loop reads CASSQEGQGTTNEKLFF. CDR3 DNA: TGCGCCAGCAGCCAAGAAGGGCAGGGTACAACTAATGAAAAACTGTTTTTT.

The chain combines TRBV28 with TRBJ1-1, with D maybe TRBD1 (5 bases). This CDR3 is built from 13 residues. Trimming stripped 0 bases from V and 11 bases from J, with 13 bases between. The germline gives CDR1 MDHEN, CDR2 SYDVKM. CDR3 amino acids: CASSLWQGTVAFF. Here the CDR3 DNA reads TGTGCCAGCAGTTTATGGCAGGGTACGGTGGCTTTCTTT.

The chain couples TRBV5-1 to TRBJ2-1, with 7 positions matching TRBD1. V lost 4 bases, J lost 0 bases, and 4 bases stayed unmatched. The CDR3 spans 15 residues. Germline CDR1 SGHRS, CDR2 YFSETQ. The CDR3 region is CASSKDRLSYNEQFF. DNA for the CDR3: TGCGCCAGCAGCAAGGACAGGCTCTCCTACAATGAGCAGTTCTTC.

The rearrangement joins TRBV19 to TRBJ2-1, with a tentative D call TRBD2 (7 bases). V gave up 5 bases and J gave up 4 bases, with 21 bases separating them. CDR1 LNHDA and CDR2 SQIVND come from the germline V gene (reference sequence). The CDR3 spans 17 residues. The CDR3 DNA is TGTGCCAGTAGTCCCTCATGGGGAGGGGGTAATTACAATGAGCAGTTCTTC. Amino acids: CASSPSWGGGNYNEQFF.

The table lists this clone with a few counts. The chain joins TRBV28 to TRBJ2-5; TRBD2 matches at 10 bases. In germline, CDR1 is MDHEN, CDR2 SYDVKM. V lost 1 base to trimming and J lost 1 base; unmatched junction nucleotides: 6. This CDR3 spans 17 amino acids. CDR3 coding DNA: TGTGCCAGCAGTTTATTTCCTAGCGGGAGCGGCCAAGAGACCCAGTACTTC. Protein sequence: CASSLFPSGSGQETQYF. The variable domain in full, with the rest retrieved from reference TRBV28 and TRBJ2-5, is DVKVTQSSRYLVKRTGEKVFLECVQDMDHENMFWYRQDPGLGLRLIYFSYDVKMKEKGDIPEGYSVSREKKERFSLILESASTNQTSMYLCASSLFPSGSGQETQYFGPGTRLLVL.

This clone was picked up one time. The gene calls are TRBV10-2 and TRBJ1-5; unclear D gene. The CDR3 loop spans 14 amino acids. Trimming removed 2 bases at V and 3 bases at J, with 8 bases between. Germline-derived CDR1 and CDR2 are WSHSY and SAAADI. This chain's CDR3 is CASSEIQPNQPQHF. CDR3 DNA sequence: TGCGCCAGCAGTGAGATACAACCCAATCAGCCCCAGCATTTT.

In DNA form, the CDR3 reads TGTGCCAGCAGTTTCGGGCAGGGCGAAGCTTTCTTT. Amino acid sequence: CASSFGQGEAFF. The V call is TRBV12-3 or TRBV12-4, the J call TRBJ1-1; possible D gene TRBD1, 5 bases. V lost 3 bases and J 8 bases, leaving 10 bases between the germline ends. The CDR3 runs 12 residues.

The chain carries TRBV28 and TRBJ1-3; 9 bases are shared with TRBD1. This CDR3 is built from 15 residues. Per the germline V gene, CDR1 is MDHEN and CDR2 is SYDVKM. Trimming took 7 bases from V and 3 from J; bases not matched to a gene: 7. CDR3 nucleotides: TGTGCCAGCACCTATACAGGGGGCATTGGAAACACCATATATTTT. Its protein is CASTYTGGIGNTIYF.

The J gene is TRBJ2-1, the V gene TRBV7-3; no definite D call. Germline CDR1 reads SGHTA; CDR2 reads FQGTGA. This CDR3 spans 12 amino acids. The germline V and J ends were trimmed by 3 bases and 8 bases, with 8 bases remaining between them. CDR3 DNA: TGTGCCAGCAGCTTTGGTGTGGATGAGCAGTTCTTC. Protein: CASSFGVDEQFF.

This chain connects TRBV4-2 to TRBJ2-1, with a possible D match to TRBD2 (6 bases). The germline CDR1 and CDR2 sequences are LGHNA and YNFKEQ. There are 15 residues in the CDR3. Trimming stripped 0 bases from V and 9 bases from J, with 15 bases between. The chain's CDR3 is CASSQDQGLSSEQFF. Written as DNA, the CDR3 is TGTGCCAGCAGCCAAGATCAGGGACTTAGCAGTGAGCAGTTCTTC.

The chain joins TRBV7-8 to TRBJ2-7; TRBD1 matches at 10 bases. The V gene's germline CDR1 is SGHVS and CDR2 FQNEAQ. V was pared by 1 base and J by 6 bases, with 3 bases of the junction left unmatched. The CDR3 runs to 14 residues. The CDR3 DNA follows: TGTGCCAGCAGCTTAGGGACAGGGGGTTCCGAGCAGTACTTC. Its protein is CASSLGTGGSEQYF.

The chain has TRBV6-2 or TRBV6-3 and TRBJ2-2; no firm D call. The CDR3 has 15 residues. V was cut by 3 bases and J by 5 bases, with 13 bases left in between. The germline gives CDR1 MNHEY, CDR2 SVGEGT. In nucleotides, the CDR3 is TGTGCCAGCAGTTATACGGCGTGGCGGACCGGGGAGCTGTTTTTT. Protein sequence: CASSYTAWRTGELFF.

The chain carries TRBV29-1 and TRBJ2-6, with D maybe TRBD1 (5 bases). CDR1 is SQVTM, CDR2 ANQGSEA, per germline. Trimming took 2 bases from V and 2 from J, leaving 13 bases between them. This CDR3 spans 16 amino acids. CDR3: CSVELRGKPGANVLTF. For the CDR3, the DNA is TGCAGCGTTGAATTAAGGGGAAAACCTGGGGCCAACGTCCTGACTTTC.

The chain carries TRBV7-2 and TRBJ2-3, with 15 bases aligning to TRBD2. Looked up from germline, CDR1 is SGHTA and CDR2 is FQGNSA. The CDR3 spans 17 residues. J gave up 4 bases and V 11 bases, and 13 bases lay outside the gene matches. The CDR3 here is CAVANGLAGGPPDTQYF. CDR3 nucleotide sequence: TGTGCCGTAGCCAACGGACTAGCGGGAGGGCCTCCAGATACGCAGTATTTT. Full variable domain (missing parts from reference TRBV7-2 and TRBJ2-3): GAGVSQSPSNKVTEKGKDVELRCDPISGHTALYWYRQSLGQGLEFLIYFQGNSAPDKSGLPSDRFSAERTGGSVSTLTIQRTQQEDSAVYLCAVANGLAGGPPDTQYFGPGTRLTVL.

The rearrangement uses TRBV5-5 and TRBJ2-7; unclear D gene. V dropped 0 bases and J dropped 1 base, with 8 bases sitting between them. The CDR3 extends over 14 amino acids. Looked up from germline, CDR1 is SGHKS and CDR2 is YYEKEE (reference sequence). The CDR3 loop reads CASSLGVGSYEQYF. The CDR3 region has the DNA TGTGCCAGCAGCTTGGGGGTGGGGTCCTACGAGCAGTACTTC.

In this sample, this clone turned up once. V and J are TRBV19 and TRBJ1-3, with 7 bases identical to TRBD1. The V and J ends lost 3 bases and 3 bases, in that order; junction bases with no gene match: 8. This CDR3 is 16 amino acids long. Germline V gives CDR1 LNHDA, CDR2 SQIVND (reference sequence). In DNA, the CDR3 is TGTGCCAGTAGTATTAGAAAGGGGGCGAGTGGAAACACCATATATTTT. It encodes CASSIRKGASGNTIYF.

J is TRBJ2-2 and V is TRBV30, with a weak D call TRBD2 (5 bases). Trimming cost V 8 bases and J 2 bases, with 12 bases left between them. The CDR3 covers 13 residues. The germline gives CDR1 GTSNPN, CDR2 SVGIG (reference sequence). CDR3 DNA sequence: TGTGCCGGTACCGGGATTAACACCGGGGAGCTGTTTTTT. Protein sequence: CAGTGINTGELFF.

The chain links TRBV6-1 to TRBJ2-1, with 9 bases aligning to TRBD2. V gave up 1 base and J gave up 2 bases; unmatched junction bases: 6. CDR3 length equals 17 residues. Germline V gene data show CDR1 as MNHNS and CDR2 as SASEGT. The CDR3: CASSEVPGTSPYNEQFF. Here the CDR3 DNA reads TGTGCCAGCAGTGAAGTTCCCGGGACTAGCCCCTACAATGAGCAGTTCTTC.

The V and J genes are TRBV6-6 and TRBJ2-3, with 7 bases that match TRBD2. CDR1 and CDR2 from the germline V gene are MNHNY and SVGAGI (reference sequence). Trimming removed 5 bases from V and 6 bases from J; junction bases left unmatched: 5. The CDR3 extends over 13 amino acids. The CDR3 sequence is CASSRGSLDTQYF. The CDR3 DNA follows: TGTGCCAGCAGTCGCGGGAGCTTGGATACGCAGTATTTT.

In nucleotides, the CDR3 is TGTGCCTGGAGTGTAAGGGCGAAGGATGAGCAGTTCTTC. It codes for CAWSVRAKDEQFF. The V call is TRBV30, the J call TRBJ2-1, with D unclear. CDR1 GTSNPN and CDR2 SVGIG come from the germline V gene (reference sequence). Trimming removed 0 bases from V and 8 bases from J, with 11 bases in between. The CDR3 spans 13 residues.